Sequencing of this TCR beta chain was carried out in a study of technical replicates of blood from a few donors. TCRdb's table, derived via immunoSEQ multiplex PCR, lists solely in-frame clones and lacks some. This sample has nearly 70,000 clones; around 91% occur once, and the top ten carry around 0.38%. The germline V gene encodes CDR1 MNHEY and CDR2 SMNVEV (reference sequence). V was pared by 1 base and J by 8 bases, with 20 bases between. The CDR3 has 17 residues. The specimen sequenced was T cells isolated from PBMCs. This sequence was found in a human donor in good health. J is TRBJ1-4 and V is TRBV27; D may be TRBD1 (5 bases). Written as DNA, the CDR3 is TGTGCCAGCAGTTTATGGGGCCCTTATGAAGGGTTCGAAAAACTGTTTTTT. It yields the protein CASSLWGPYEGFEKLFF.